Listed below are T cell receptor beta chains from one sample, sequenced in a study of shared clonotypes between healthy human individuals. Here immunoSEQ multiplex PCR was the method, and the copy in TCRdb shows in-frame clones only, minus some. This sample yields about 470,000 clones, of which around 75% are seen a single time; around 13% belongs to the top ten. Sequenced sample: PBMCs. The receptors derive from a woman in her thirties or forties in good health. Some clones in this sample may be carry-over from other donors' samples. Both conserved end residues are part of each CDR3. D genes are given only for firm matches. Clone size is given for some rows only: seen once, a few or many times, or a class if the clone is expanded.

j_call | clone_size | d_call | cdr3_length | v_call | cdr3_aa | cdr3_nt
TRBJ2-5 | NA | NA | 10 | TRBV7-9 | CASSGETQYF | TGTGCCAGCAGCGGAGAGACCCAGTACTTC
TRBJ2-1 | NA | NA | 14 | TRBV28 | CASSLWQGYNEQFF | TGTGCCAGCAGTTTATGGCAGGGCTACAATGAGCAGTTCTTC
TRBJ1-3 | NA | NA | 15 | TRBV18 | CASSPVRDKIGTIYF | TGTGCCAGCTCACCGGTCCGGGACAAAATCGGCACCATATATTTT
TRBJ2-3 | NA | TRBD2 | 15 | TRBV6-5 | CASSFGGRGSDTQYF | TGTGCCAGCAGTTTTGGCGGGAGGGGGTCAGATACGCAGTATTTT
TRBJ1-5 | NA | NA | 12 | TRBV15 | CATSRLWQPQHF | TGTGCCACCAGCAGACTCTGGCAGCCCCAGCATTTT
TRBJ2-1 | NA | TRBD2 | 17 | TRBV9 | CASSPRTSGSSYNEQFF | TGTGCCAGCAGCCCGAGGACTAGCGGTAGCTCCTACAATGAGCAGTTCTTC
TRBJ2-7 | NA | TRBD2 | 14 | TRBV30 | CAWSVALGGLEQYF | TGTGCCTGGAGTGTGGCGTTGGGAGGGCTCGAGCAGTACTTC
TRBJ2-4 | NA | NA | 14 | TRBV28 | CASSLIGAKNIQYF | TGTGCCAGCAGTTTGATTGGAGCCAAAAACATTCAGTACTTC
TRBJ2-7 | NA | TRBD2 | 14 | TRBV6-5 | CASSKRTSRDEQYF | TGTGCCAGCAGTAAACGGACTAGCCGGGACGAGCAGTACTTC
TRBJ2-7 | NA | NA | 13 | TRBV28 | CASSLGGTYEQYF | TGTGCCAGCAGTCTGGGCGGCACCTACGAGCAGTACTTC
TRBJ1-6 | NA | NA | 14 | TRBV7-9 | CASSLGGRNSPLHF | TGTGCCAGCAGCTTAGGGGGCAGGAATTCACCCCTCCACTTT
TRBJ2-3 | NA | NA | 12 | TRBV5-6 | CASSLAENTQYF | TGTGCCAGCAGCTTGGCTGAAAATACGCAGTATTTT
TRBJ2-2 | NA | TRBD1 | 17 | TRBV28 | CASSFQTGARFTGELFF | TGTGCCAGCAGTTTCCAGACAGGGGCCAGATTCACCGGGGAGCTGTTTTTT
TRBJ2-3 | few | TRBD1 | 15 | TRBV11-3 | CASSLGQGLTDTQYF | TGTGCCAGCAGCTTAGGACAGGGCCTCACAGATACGCAGTATTTT
TRBJ2-1 | once | TRBD2 | 15 | TRBV28 | CASTMAGGAYNEQFF | TGTGCCAGCACTATGGCGGGAGGGGCATACAATGAGCAGTTCTTC
TRBJ2-7 | NA | TRBD1 | 15 | TRBV5-8 | CASSLGTELPYEQYF | TGTGCCAGCAGCCTAGGGACAGAACTTCCCTACGAGCAGTACTTC
TRBJ1-1 | once | NA | 11 | TRBV6-5 | CASISLVEAFF | TGTGCCAGCATTTCTCTGGTTGAAGCTTTCTTT
TRBJ2-3 | few | TRBD2 | 16 | TRBV9 | CASSVPLAASTDTQYF | TGTGCCAGCAGCGTACCTCTAGCGGCGAGCACAGATACGCAGTATTTT
TRBJ1-2 | NA | NA | 15 | TRBV27 | CASSLSAILNYGYTF | TGTGCCAGCAGTTTATCCGCTATCCTCAACTATGGCTACACCTTC
TRBJ2-2 | NA | NA | 17 | TRBV7-8 | CASSPDPGTANTGELFF | TGTGCCAGCAGCCCAGACCCCGGGACGGCGAACACCGGGGAGCTGTTTTTT
TRBJ1-5 | NA | NA | 18 | TRBV23-1 | CASSQSGEGRHSNQPQHF | TGCGCCAGCAGTCAATCCGGGGAGGGACGGCATAGCAATCAGCCCCAGCATTTT
TRBJ2-4 | NA | NA | 11 | TRBV10-2 | CAASAKNIQYF | TGCGCCGCGTCAGCCAAAAACATTCAGTACTTC
TRBJ1-5 | NA | TRBD1 | 15 | TRBV23-1 | CASSQRDRVVQPQHF | TGCGCCAGCAGTCAGCGGGACAGGGTGGTTCAGCCCCAGCATTTT
TRBJ1-4 | NA | NA | 15 | TRBV19 | CASSISGTGNEKLFF | TGTGCCAGTAGTATATCCGGGACGGGCAATGAAAAACTGTTTTTT
TRBJ2-5 | NA | TRBD1 | 16 | TRBV29-1 | CSVTGTGGQRWEEQYF | TGCAGCGTCACAGGGACAGGGGGCCAGAGGTGGGAAGAGCAGTACTTC
TRBJ2-1 | NA | NA | 15 | TRBV25-1 | CASGSEVPPFNEQFF | TGTGCCAGCGGGTCGGAGGTCCCTCCTTTCAATGAGCAGTTCTTC
TRBJ1-4 | NA | TRBD1 | 15 | TRBV30 | CAWSAVGQVGEKLFF | TGTGCCTGGAGTGCCGTGGGACAGGTCGGTGAAAAACTGTTTTTT
TRBJ2-1 | NA | NA | 15 | TRBV7-8 | CASSFRQGPLDEQFF | TGTGCCAGCAGCTTCCGCCAGGGCCCCTTGGATGAGCAGTTCTTC
TRBJ2-1 | NA | NA | 15 | TRBV7-2 | CASSVSSSSYNEQFF | TGTGCCAGCAGCGTGTCCTCTAGCTCCTACAATGAGCAGTTCTTC
TRBJ2-7 | NA | TRBD2 | 14 | TRBV9 | CASSARDYSYEQYF | TGTGCCAGCAGCGCCCGGGACTACTCCTACGAGCAGTACTTC
TRBJ2-5 | NA | TRBD1 | 15 | TRBV10-3 | CAISEGDRVAETQYF | TGTGCCATCAGTGAAGGGGACAGGGTTGCGGAGACCCAGTACTTC
TRBJ2-7 | NA | NA | 13 | TRBV19 | CASSTVGVGEQYF | TGTGCCAGTAGTACAGTAGGCGTGGGGGAGCAGTACTTC
TRBJ1-5 | NA | NA | 14 | TRBV30 | CAWSVQVESGPQHF | TGTGCCTGGAGTGTACAGGTGGAATCGGGGCCCCAGCATTTT
TRBJ2-5 | NA | TRBD2 | 16 | TRBV12-5 | CASGLGKTSGQETQYF | TGTGCTAGTGGTTTGGGAAAGACTAGCGGTCAAGAGACCCAGTACTTC
TRBJ1-5 | NA | TRBD1 | 19 | TRBV27 | CASSLFPGTGGDSNQPQHF | TGTGCCAGCAGTTTATTCCCCGGGACAGGGGGTGATAGCAATCAGCCCCAGCATTTT
TRBJ2-5 | NA | NA | 14 | TRBV9 | CASSVAPNLGTQYF | TGTGCCAGCAGCGTAGCTCCCAACCTAGGGACCCAGTACTTC
TRBJ2-2 | few | TRBD2 | 15 | TRBV14 | CASSQELAGAGELFF | TGTGCCAGCAGCCAAGAACTAGCGGGAGCTGGGGAGCTGTTTTTT
TRBJ1-3 | NA | TRBD1 | 17 | TRBV28 | CASSLLTGQGHGNTIYF | TGTGCCAGCAGCCTCCTCACTGGACAGGGGCACGGAAACACCATATATTTT
TRBJ1-4 | NA | TRBD1 | 14 | TRBV7-9 | CASSFGQGGEKLFF | TGTGCCAGCAGCTTTGGACAGGGAGGTGAAAAACTGTTTTTT
TRBJ1-3 | NA | NA | 16 | TRBV19 | CASSVPGRNSGNTIYF | TGTGCCAGTAGTGTCCCAGGACGGAACTCTGGAAACACCATATATTTT
TRBJ1-5 | NA | TRBD1 | 13 | TRBV30 | CAWGTGGDQPQHF | TGTGCCTGGGGCACAGGGGGCGATCAGCCCCAGCATTTT
TRBJ2-3 | NA | NA | 17 | TRBV5-6 | CASSFATSRSLTDTQYF | TGTGCCAGCAGCTTCGCTACCAGCAGATCCCTCACAGATACGCAGTATTTT